A selection of T cell receptor beta chains follows, all from one sample in a study of T cell responses to AZD1222 COVID-19 vaccine. The data were produced by immunoSEQ multiplex PCR, yet TCRdb's version contains in-frame clones alone and is incomplete. This table holds around 110,000 clones, 85% to 95% found once. Material: peripheral blood, obtained on day 0 of AZD1222 vaccination. The origin of the receptors is an adult in good health. Each CDR3 is given with its conserved first and last residue. Each record gives: V gene, D gene, J gene, clone size, CDR3 protein, CDR3 DNA. A D gene is named only where the DNA matches it firmly. Clone size appears in some rows only: once, few, many, or a class for an expanded clone.

TRBV5-6,-,TRBJ2-7,few,CASSRGGFGSYEQYF,TGTGCCAGCAGCCGAGGAGGGTTCGGCTCCTACGAGCAGTACTTC
TRBV15,-,TRBJ2-6,-,CATSKKNSGANVLTF,TGTGCCACCAGCAAAAAAAACTCTGGGGCCAACGTCCTGACTTTC
TRBV28,-,TRBJ1-5,-,CASEKLGQLTYSNQPQHF,TGTGCCAGCGAAAAACTTGGACAACTGACGTATAGCAATCAGCCCCAGCATTTT
TRBV2,-,TRBJ1-1,-,CASSGSLTTGNTEAFF,TGTGCCAGCAGTGGGTCCCTCACGACGGGGAACACTGAAGCTTTCTTT
TRBV27,-,TRBJ1-5,-,CASSAGQSFLRHSNQPQHF,TGTGCCAGCAGTGCTGGACAGTCTTTTTTACGCCATAGCAATCAGCCCCAGCATTTT
TRBV19,-,TRBJ2-5,-,CASSSNLKETQYF,TGTGCCAGTAGTTCCAATCTAAAAGAGACCCAGTACTTC
TRBV5-1,-,TRBJ1-1,-,CASSLGEGITEAFF,TGCGCCAGCAGCTTGGGGGAGGGAATCACTGAAGCTTTCTTT
TRBV7-9,TRBD1,TRBJ1-5,-,CASSWTGRNQPQHF,TGTGCCAGCAGCTGGACAGGGCGCAATCAGCCCCAGCATTTT
TRBV2,-,TRBJ1-1,-,CASRGVSEAFF,TGTGCCAGCAGGGGGGTTTCTGAAGCTTTCTTT
TRBV6-5,TRBD2,TRBJ2-1,-,CASSRGGYNEQFF,TGTGCCAGCAGTCGGGGGGGTTACAATGAGCAGTTCTTC
TRBV27,-,TRBJ2-2,-,CASSWGGAGELFF,TGTGCCAGCAGTTGGGGAGGTGCCGGGGAGCTGTTTTTT